The present T cell receptor beta chain was sequenced within a study of CD8 T cells in Susac syndrome. About the study: There were six sequenced Susac syndrome patients with active disease and 8 or 9 in remission.

With random hexamers, about 0.45 to 1 ug RNA was reverse transcribed. TCRdb ran MiXCR on the immunoSEQ multiplex PCR reads and lists one entry per CDR3 protein. The sample includes about 190,000 distinct CDR3 sequences, 91% seen only once; the top ten take 0.087%. Patients with Susac syndrome met the recently defined diagnostic criteria for definite or probable disease. A word on this clonotype: Antigen: not known.

Findings and caveats of the study: In its TCR sequencing and HLA analysis, the study acknowledged that the number of individuals was relatively small.

The sample comprised CD4+ T cells from PBMCs. This receptor was obtained from a human donor with Susac syndrome.

The CDR3 here is CASRGGTDTSYEQYF. As DNA, the CDR3 is TGTGCCAGCAGGGGGGGGACAGACACTTCCTACGAGCAGTACTTC. The chain carries TRBV12-3 or TRBV12-4 and TRBJ2-7; D tentatively fits TRBD1 or TRBD2 (7 bases each). Deletions cut 6 bases from V and 1 base from J, with 16 bases between. CDR3 length: 15 amino acids.